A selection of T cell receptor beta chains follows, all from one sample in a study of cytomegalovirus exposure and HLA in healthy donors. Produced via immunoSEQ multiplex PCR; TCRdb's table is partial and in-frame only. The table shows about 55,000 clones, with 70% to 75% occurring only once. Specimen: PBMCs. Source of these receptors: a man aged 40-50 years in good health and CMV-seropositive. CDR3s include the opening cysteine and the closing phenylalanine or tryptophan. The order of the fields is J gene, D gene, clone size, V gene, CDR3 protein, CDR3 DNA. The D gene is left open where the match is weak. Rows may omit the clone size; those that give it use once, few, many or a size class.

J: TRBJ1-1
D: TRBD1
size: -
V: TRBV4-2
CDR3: CASSADRGTEAFF
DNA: TGTGCCAGCAGTGCTGACAGGGGCACTGAAGCTTTCTTT

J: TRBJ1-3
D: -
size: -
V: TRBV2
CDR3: CASSGGRRNTIYF
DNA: TGTGCCAGCAGTGGAGGGAGAAGAAACACCATATATTTT

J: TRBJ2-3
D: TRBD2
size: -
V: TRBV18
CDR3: CASSDGGLETDTQYF
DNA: TGTGCCAGCTCCGATGGGGGACTAGAAACAGATACGCAGTATTTT

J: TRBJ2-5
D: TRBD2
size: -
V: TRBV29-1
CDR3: CSVGNGGEYQETQYF
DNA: TGCAGCGTTGGGAACGGGGGGGAGTACCAAGAGACCCAGTACTTC

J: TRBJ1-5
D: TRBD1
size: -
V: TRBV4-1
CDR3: CASSQDIRQGSQHF
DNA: TGCGCCAGCAGCCAAGATATTCGACAGGGTTCCCAGCATTTT

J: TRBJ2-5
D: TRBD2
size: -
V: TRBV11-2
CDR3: CASSLESSGGSETQYF
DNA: TGTGCCAGCAGCTTAGAATCTAGCGGGGGTTCAGAGACCCAGTACTTC

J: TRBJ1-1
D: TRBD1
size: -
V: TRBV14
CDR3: CASPPTGTGGWRGDSNTEAFF
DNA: TGTGCCAGCCCCCCCACGGGGACAGGGGGCTGGAGGGGGGACTCGAACACTGAAGCTTTCTTT

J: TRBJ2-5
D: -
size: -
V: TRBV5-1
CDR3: CASTNPGGFGQETQYF
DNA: TGCGCCAGCACGAACCCCGGTGGGTTCGGGCAAGAGACCCAGTACTTC

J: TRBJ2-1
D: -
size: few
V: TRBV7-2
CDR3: CASSLGAPGQFF
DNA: TGTGCCAGCAGCTTAGGGGCCCCGGGACAGTTCTTC

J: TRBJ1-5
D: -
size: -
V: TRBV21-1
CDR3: CASTPTGSNQPQHF
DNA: TGTGCCAGCACCCCAACAGGGAGCAATCAGCCCCAGCATTTT

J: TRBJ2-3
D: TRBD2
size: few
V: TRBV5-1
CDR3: CASSQLGTSGGRSTDTQYF
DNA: TGCGCCAGCAGCCAACTCGGGACTAGCGGGGGCCGAAGCACAGATACGCAGTATTTT

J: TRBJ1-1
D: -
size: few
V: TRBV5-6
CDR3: CASSSEGARAFF
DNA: TGTGCCAGCAGTTCGGAGGGCGCCCGGGCTTTCTTT

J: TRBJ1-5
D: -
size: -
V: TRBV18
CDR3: CASSLGLSNQPQHF
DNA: TGTGCCAGCTCACTTGGACTGAGCAATCAGCCCCAGCATTTT

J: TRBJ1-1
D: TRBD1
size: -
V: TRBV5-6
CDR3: CASSLELGQVNTEAFF
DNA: TGTGCCAGCAGCTTGGAACTGGGACAGGTGAACACTGAAGCTTTCTTT

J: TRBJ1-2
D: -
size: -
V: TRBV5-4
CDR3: CASSGDSRSNYGYTF
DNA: TGTGCCAGCAGCGGTGACAGTAGATCTAACTATGGCTACACCTTT

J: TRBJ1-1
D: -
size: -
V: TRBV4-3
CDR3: CASSQGGGGGAFF
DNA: TGCGCCAGCAGCCAAGGAGGGGGGGGAGGAGCTTTCTTT

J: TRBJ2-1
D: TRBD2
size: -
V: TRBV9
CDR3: CASSASAGGTYNEQFF
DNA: TGTGCCAGCAGCGCATCAGCGGGGGGAACCTACAATGAGCAGTTCTTC

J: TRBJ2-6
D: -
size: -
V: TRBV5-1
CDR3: CASSLDGGNYGSGANVLTF
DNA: TGCGCCAGCAGCTTGGATGGCGGCAACTACGGCTCTGGGGCCAACGTCCTGACTTTC

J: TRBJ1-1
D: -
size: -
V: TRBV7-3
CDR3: CASSLWQGTEAFF
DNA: TGTGCCAGCAGCTTATGGCAGGGGACTGAAGCTTTCTTT

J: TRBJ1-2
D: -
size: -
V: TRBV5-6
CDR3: CASTHMDSHYGYTF
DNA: TGTGCCAGCACCCATATGGACAGCCACTATGGCTACACCTTC

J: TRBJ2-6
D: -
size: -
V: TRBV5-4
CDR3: CASSFAGANVLTF
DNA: TGTGCCAGCAGCTTCGCTGGGGCCAACGTCCTGACTTTC

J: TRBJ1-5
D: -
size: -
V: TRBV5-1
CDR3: CASSPSGNQPQHF
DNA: TGCGCCAGCAGCCCAAGCGGCAATCAGCCCCAGCATTTT

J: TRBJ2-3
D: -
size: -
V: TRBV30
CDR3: CAWSVVRALFTDTQYF
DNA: TGTGCCTGGAGTGTTGTGCGGGCCTTGTTTACAGATACGCAGTATTTT

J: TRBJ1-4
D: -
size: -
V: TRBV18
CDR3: CASSPRGGPNEKLFF
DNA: TGTGCCAGCTCACCCCGGGGGGGTCCTAATGAAAAACTGTTTTTT

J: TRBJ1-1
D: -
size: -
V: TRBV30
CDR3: CAWNFDIQNTEAFF
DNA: TGTGCCTGGAACTTTGACATCCAGAACACTGAAGCTTTCTTT

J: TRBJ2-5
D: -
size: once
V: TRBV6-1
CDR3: CASRRPGEETQYF
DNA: TGTGCCAGCAGAAGACCGGGAGAAGAGACCCAGTACTTC

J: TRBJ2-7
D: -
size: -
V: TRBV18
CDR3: CASSPPTDSYEQYF
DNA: TGTGCCAGCTCACCACCGACAGACTCCTACGAGCAGTACTTC

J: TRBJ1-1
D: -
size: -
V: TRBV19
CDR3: CASSPRGGLAFF
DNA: TGTGCCAGTAGTCCCCGGGGGGGGCTGGCTTTCTTT

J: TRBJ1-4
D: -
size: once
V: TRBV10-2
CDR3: CASRGGTAGPNEKLFF
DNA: TGCGCCAGCAGGGGGGGGACTGCCGGACCTAATGAAAAACTGTTTTTT

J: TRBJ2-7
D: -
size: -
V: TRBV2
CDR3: CASRSDKLPSYEQYF
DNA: TGTGCCAGCAGATCGGACAAACTACCCTCCTACGAGCAGTACTTC

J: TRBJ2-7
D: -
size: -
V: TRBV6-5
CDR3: CASSEGRVYYEQYF
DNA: TGTGCCAGCAGCGAGGGTCGGGTGTACTACGAGCAGTACTTC

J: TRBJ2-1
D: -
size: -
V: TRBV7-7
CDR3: CASSSSPGPFNEQFF
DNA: TGTGCTAGCAGCTCTAGCCCCGGGCCCTTCAATGAGCAGTTCTTC